The 13 T cell receptor beta chains below were found in one sample sequenced in a study of siplizumab effects on memory and regulatory T cells. Some clones are missing from TCRdb's copy, which holds only in-frame ones; the method was immunoSEQ multiplex PCR. The sample has around 95,000 clones; approximately 91% are singletons. Sequenced input: CD4+ T cells sorted from blood. These receptors were collected from a human donor in good health.

The genes are TRBV7-2 and TRBJ2-1, with D tentatively TRBD2 (6 bases). Germline V gene sequence: CDR1 SGHTA, CDR2 FQGNSA. The CDR3 totals 16 residues. The germline V and J ends were trimmed by 5 bases and 6 bases, with 20 bases remaining between them. The CDR3 is CASSLGGVSVINEQFF. The CDR3 DNA follows: TGTGCCAGCAGCCTGGGCGGGGTGTCCGTTATCAATGAGCAGTTCTTC.

The rearrangement uses TRBV28 and TRBJ1-5, with a possible D match to TRBD1 (5 bases). This CDR3 is 15 amino acids long. Between the trimmed V and J ends, which lost 4 bases and 8 bases, there was a span of 18 bases. Germline V lookup: CDR1 MDHEN, CDR2 SYDVKM. The CDR3 is CASSYPTAASEPQHF. As DNA, the CDR3 is TGTGCCAGCAGTTATCCGACAGCGGCAAGTGAGCCCCAGCATTTT.

The chain recombines TRBV12-5 with TRBJ2-7, with TRBD1 identical over 11 bases. The junction had 10 bases not matched to a gene; V was cut back by 6 bases and J by 6 bases. CDR3 length: 15 residues. Germline CDR1 reads LGHNT; CDR2 reads FRNRAP. CDR3 DNA sequence: TGTGCTAGTGGCCAATTGGGACAGGGGGGGCTCGAGCAGTACTTC. Translated, it gives CASGQLGQGGLEQYF.

The chain combines TRBV7-7 with TRBJ2-5; perhaps TRBD2 as D (5 bases). The CDR3 is made up of 13 amino acids. Trimming cost V 3 bases and J 6 bases, with 11 bases left between them. Germline V gene data show CDR1 as SSHAT and CDR2 as FNYEAQ (reference sequence). CDR3 amino acids: CASSFSQRQTQYF. CDR3 in DNA: TGTGCCAGCAGCTTTTCTCAGCGGCAGACCCAGTACTTC. The full variable domain, its missing parts supplied by reference TRBV7-7 and TRBJ2-5, is GAGVSQSPRYKVTKRGQDVTLRCDPISSHATLYWYQQALGQGPEFLTYFNYEAQPDKSGLPSDRFSAERPEGSISTLTIQRTEQRDSAMYRCASSFSQRQTQYFGPGTRLLVL.

About this clone: A read error may produce the germline difference seen at one junction end. The chain couples TRBV19 to TRBJ2-3; 10 bases are a match to TRBD2. Germline V gene lookup returns CDR1 LNHDA and CDR2 SQIVND (reference sequence). The CDR3 totals 15 residues. Written as DNA, the CDR3 is TGTGCCAGTAGGATAGCGGGGGGTGCCGCGGGAGCGCAGTATTTT. Its translation: CASRIAGGAAGAQYF.

The chain carries TRBV5-4 and TRBJ2-5; 9 positions agree with TRBD2. Germline V lookup: CDR1 SGHNT, CDR2 YYREEE (reference sequence). V lost 0 bases, J lost 4 bases, and 1 base stayed unmatched. CDR3 length equals 14 residues. The CDR3 protein is CASSLGGGGETQYF. As DNA, the CDR3 is TGTGCCAGCAGCTTGGGCGGGGGGGGAGAGACCCAGTACTTC.

J is TRBJ1-1 and V is TRBV13; TRBD1 matches at 12 bases. V lost 5 bases to trimming and J lost 10 bases; unmatched junction nucleotides: 8. The CDR3 is made up of 14 amino acids. From germline, CDR1 is PRHDT and CDR2 FYEKMQ (reference sequence). The CDR3 reads CASSRDRGQFRAFF. The CDR3 DNA reads TGTGCCAGCAGCCGGGACAGGGGGCAGTTTAGAGCTTTCTTT.

The rearrangement links TRBV19 to TRBJ1-2; tentative D call: TRBD1 (6 bases). Germline-derived CDR1 and CDR2 are LNHDA and SQIVND (reference sequence). This CDR3 contains 15 residues. Deletions cut 5 bases from V and 8 bases from J, with 21 bases between. The CDR3 DNA is TGTGCCAGTAGTGTTGACTGGGGCTTCCAGGGGGGCTACACCTTC. Protein product: CASSVDWGFQGGYTF.

This clone was detected only once. This chain links TRBV2 with TRBJ2-7; TRBD1 or TRBD2 may be the D gene (6 bases each). V was cut by 2 bases and J by 3 bases, with 20 bases left in between. The CDR3 runs to 17 residues. CDR1 is SNHLY, CDR2 FYNNEI, per germline. CDR3 amino acids: CASSENPVGGGNYEQYF. The CDR3 nucleotides are TGTGCCAGCAGTGAAAACCCTGTAGGAGGGGGTAACTACGAGCAGTACTTC.

This clone was observed a single time. The chain recombines TRBV27 with TRBJ2-5; D might be TRBD1 (5 bases). V gave up 6 bases and J gave up 0 bases, with 11 bases separating them. The length of the CDR3 is 14 residues. Germline V lookup: CDR1 MNHEY, CDR2 SMNVEV (reference sequence). As DNA, the CDR3 is TGTGCCAGCAGCACTGGGGCCGACCAAGAGACCCAGTACTTC. Translation gives CASSTGADQETQYF.

This clone was seen a single time. DNA for the CDR3: TGTGCCTGGACTACTCAGGGGGGTCAGCCCCAGCATTTT. Amino acid sequence: CAWTTQGGQPQHF. The chain links TRBV30 to TRBJ1-5, with TRBD1 identical over 7 bases. This CDR3 region has 13 residues. V shed 4 bases, J shed 6 bases, and the junction held 6 bases outside the gene matches. Germline CDR1 reads GTSNPN; CDR2 reads SVGIG (reference sequence).

The chain employs TRBV7-9 and TRBJ1-1, with 7 nucleotides matching TRBD1. The germline CDR1 and CDR2 sequences are SEHNR and FQNEAQ (reference sequence). This CDR3 region has 17 residues. With V trimmed by 1 base and J by 0 bases, 8 bases remained unmatched. The DNA for the CDR3 is TGTGCCAGCAGCTTAGGGGCACAGGGGAGGGTGAACACTGAAGCTTTCTTT. Its protein product is CASSLGAQGRVNTEAFF.

The chain combines TRBV10-3 with TRBJ2-2; weak D call: TRBD1 (6 bases). The CDR3 spans 14 residues. V was clipped by 8 bases and J by 3 bases, with 13 bases between them. Germline values: CDR1 ENHRY, CDR2 SYGVKD. The CDR3: CAIASGVDTGELFF. The CDR3 nucleotides are TGTGCCATCGCCTCAGGGGTGGACACCGGGGAGCTGTTTTTT.